This TCR beta chain is drawn from a study of CD8 T cells in Susac syndrome. Study details: The Susac syndrome patients that were sequenced included six with active disease and under 10 in remission. When blood was collected, patients with Susac syndrome were therapy-naive, were taking corticosteroids, or were receiving intravenous immunoglobulin alone.

This CDR3 contains 21 residues. V shed 3 bases, J shed 5 bases, and the junction held 27 bases outside the gene matches. In germline, CDR1 is SGDLS, CDR2 YYNGEE. cDNA came from approximately 0.5 to 1 ug RNA primed by random hexamers. A single record per CDR3 protein comes from TCRdb applying MiXCR to the immunoSEQ multiplex PCR reads. In the table there are about 150,000 distinct CDR3 sequences, 90% to 97% of which are singletons. Sequencing was done on a sample of CD4+ T cells from PBMCs. This clonotype was sampled from a human donor with Susac syndrome. The chain uses TRBV9 and TRBJ1-2, with 8 bases that match TRBD1. CDR3 coding DNA: TGTGCCAGCAGCGCCGTGGGGGAGGTTGGCCCCTTCGGACAGGGCGAATATGGCTACACCTTC. It encodes CASSAVGEVGPFGQGEYGYTF.